The 20 T cell receptor beta chains given below trace back to one sample, sequenced in a study of T cell changes during pregnancy in multiple sclerosis. Repertoires were generated with immunoSEQ multiplex PCR, while TCRdb's copy carries only in-frame clones and drops some. Counted here are 20,000 to 25,000 clones, approximately 90% occurring once; the ten biggest clones make up 0.65% to 0.85%. Sequenced here: CD4+ T cells from peripheral blood mononuclear cells, sampled in the third trimester of pregnancy. All receptors derive from a female donor with multiple sclerosis, enrolled in a pregnancy study.

The rearrangement links TRBV5-1 to TRBJ1-2; a weak D match, TRBD1 (5 bases). The CDR3 is 14 residues long. Germline-derived CDR1 and CDR2 are SGHRS and YFSETQ. V was cut by 4 bases and J by 4 bases, with 14 bases left in between. CDR3 amino acids: CASSLSHQGYGYTF. The CDR3 DNA sequence: TGCGCCAGCAGCCTTTCTCACCAGGGCTATGGCTACACCTTC.

The chain couples TRBV6-4 to TRBJ2-3; perhaps TRBD2 as D (7 bases). Germline V gives CDR1 MRHNA, CDR2 SNTAGT. The CDR3 loop spans 15 amino acids. V shed 9 bases and J shed 1 base, with 17 bases lying between them. CDR3 loop: CASPVGRGGTDTQYF. Here the CDR3 DNA reads TGTGCCAGTCCGGTTGGGAGGGGGGGCACAGATACGCAGTATTTT.

This chain links TRBV4-3 with TRBJ1-2; TRBD1 aligns across 8 bases. The trim removed 0 bases at V and 3 bases at J, leaving 3 bases unmatched. The CDR3 covers 15 residues. Germline V lookup: CDR1 LGHNA, CDR2 YSLEER. The CDR3 sequence is CASSQEGTGYYGYTF. The DNA for the CDR3 is TGCGCCAGCAGCCAAGAAGGGACAGGCTACTATGGCTACACCTTC.

This chain connects TRBV11-1 to TRBJ2-3; no firm D call. Germline V gene lookup returns CDR1 SGHAT and CDR2 FQDESV (reference sequence). The CDR3 runs 15 residues. With 3 bases removed from V and 2 bases from J, the gap between germline ends came to 12 bases. CDR3 region: CASSLERPTTDTQYF. The CDR3 nucleotides are TGTGCCAGCAGCTTGGAGCGCCCTACCACAGATACGCAGTATTTT.

This chain links TRBV6-1 with TRBJ1-5, with 7 bases fitting TRBD1. The CDR3 runs 15 residues. V lost 6 bases and J lost 4; bases outside the gene matches: 9. Germline lookup yields CDR1 MNHNS and CDR2 SASEGT. CDR3 in DNA: TGTGCCAGCAGCGAGGGGACAGTACAAAATCAGCCCCAGCATTTT. Translated: CASSEGTVQNQPQHF.

This rearrangement joins TRBV6-1 to TRBJ1-6; D is undetermined. The CDR3 is made up of 13 amino acids. Germline loops: CDR1 MNHNS, CDR2 SASEGT. Trimming left V 4 bases short and J 8 bases short, with 9 bases between. Here the CDR3 DNA reads TGTGCCAGCAGTGTCAAGGAGGATTCACCCCTCCACTTT. Residues: CASSVKEDSPLHF.

In DNA, the CDR3 is TGCGCCAGCAGCCAGACGCTAAACCAGGGGGGCGGCTATGGCTACACCTTC. It specifies CASSQTLNQGGGYGYTF. This chain uses TRBV4-3 with TRBJ1-2; 7 positions agree with TRBD1. The junction had 14 bases not matched to a gene; V was cut back by 3 bases and J by 4 bases. The CDR3 extends over 17 amino acids. CDR1 and CDR2 from the germline V gene are LGHNA and YSLEER.

This chain connects TRBV5-1 to TRBJ2-3, with 7 nucleotides matching TRBD1. CDR1 is SGHRS and CDR2 is YFSETQ in the germline V gene. This CDR3 comprises 15 residues. J gave up 2 bases and V 3 bases, and 6 bases lay outside the gene matches. DNA of the CDR3: TGCGCCAGCAGCTCAACCGGGACAGCCACAGATACGCAGTATTTT. This codes for CASSSTGTATDTQYF.

V gene TRBV5-6 combines with J gene TRBJ1-2; TRBD1 matches 7 bases. The ends lost 2 bases at V and 9 bases at J; junction bases unmatched: 13. Germline CDR1 and CDR2: SGHDT and YYEEEE. The CDR3 contains 15 residues. The CDR3 DNA sequence: TGTGCCAGCAGCTTTAGAGACAGGGAGTCTCCGAGCTACACCTTC. This translates into CASSFRDRESPSYTF.

The chain carries TRBV5-6 and TRBJ2-2; D is unresolved. Trimming shortened V by 2 bases and J by 1 base, and 6 bases separated the two germline ends. CDR1 and CDR2 from the germline V gene are SGHDT and YYEEEE. The CDR3 contains 14 residues. CDR3 sequence (DNA): TGTGCCAGCAGCTTCTCCAGGAACACCGGGGAGCTGTTTTTT. It codes for CASSFSRNTGELFF. Using reference TRBV5-6 and TRBJ2-2 for the parts outside the CDR3, the full variable domain is DAGVTQSPTHLIKTRGQQVTLRCSPKSGHDTVSWYQQALGQGPQFIFQYYEEEERQRGNFPDRFSGHQFPNYSSELNVNALLLGDSALYLCASSFSRNTGELFFGEGSRLTVL.

This clone was seen only a few times. V gene TRBV7-9 combines with J gene TRBJ2-5; 10 bases agree with TRBD1. Germline CDR1 is SEHNR and CDR2 is FQNEAQ (reference sequence). The V gene end was trimmed by 7 bases and the J gene end by 2 bases; junction bases not matched to a gene: 4. The CDR3 contains 14 residues. The chain's CDR3 is CASNRDRGQETQYF. The CDR3 DNA reads as TGTGCCAGCAACAGGGACAGGGGACAAGAGACCCAGTACTTC.

The gene calls are TRBV5-8 and TRBJ1-2; 7 bases line up with TRBD1. The CDR3 loop spans 16 amino acids. Germline V gives CDR1 SGHTS, CDR2 YDEGEE. Trimming took 0 bases from V and 2 from J; bases not matched to a gene: 7. CDR3 in amino acids: CASSLETGNPNYGYTF. The CDR3 DNA sequence: TGTGCCAGCAGCTTGGAGACAGGGAATCCGAACTATGGCTACACCTTC.

The CDR3 bases are TGTGCCAGCTCACAGCGGGGGGGTCGGGAGACCCAGTACTTC. Residues: CASSQRGGRETQYF. V usage is TRBV18 and J usage is TRBJ2-5, with TRBD2 matching 10 bases. The germline V gene encodes CDR1 KGHSH and CDR2 LQKENI. The CDR3 contains 14 residues. V shed 4 bases, J shed 5 bases, and the junction held 4 bases outside the gene matches.

The rearrangement uses TRBV7-9 and TRBJ1-1; TRBD1 matches 7 bases. Germline V lookup: CDR1 SEHNR, CDR2 FQNEAQ (reference sequence). This CDR3 is 13 amino acids long. The V segment lost 1 base and the J segment 7 bases; nucleotides outside the gene matches: 3. The CDR3 loop is CASSLEGALEAFF. The CDR3 bases are TGTGCCAGCAGCTTAGAGGGGGCGCTTGAAGCTTTCTTT.

In its sample, this clone was seen a few times. The chain uses TRBV7-2 and TRBJ1-3; tentative D call: TRBD1 (6 bases). Trimming removed 5 bases from V and 2 bases from J, with 19 bases in between. Germline V lookup: CDR1 SGHTA, CDR2 FQGNSA. This CDR3 has 17 amino acids. CDR3: CASSPWTVPGPGNTIYF. In DNA, the CDR3 is TGTGCCAGCAGCCCCTGGACAGTTCCCGGACCTGGAAACACCATATATTTT.

The genes are TRBV28 and TRBJ1-6, with D perhaps TRBD1 (5 bases). This CDR3 is built from 13 residues. Germline values: CDR1 MDHEN, CDR2 SYDVKM. Trimming shortened V by 8 bases and J by 6 bases, and 11 bases separated the two germline ends. DNA for the CDR3: TGTGCCAGCTCAGGGTACCTTAATTCACCCCTCCACTTT. Its protein is CASSGYLNSPLHF.

The chain uses TRBV11-1 and TRBJ2-1; D might be TRBD1 (7 bases). Trimming stripped 8 bases from V and 4 bases from J, with 15 bases between. Germline lookup yields CDR1 SGHAT and CDR2 FQDESV (reference sequence). This CDR3 has 14 residues. In nucleotides, the CDR3 is TGTGCCAGCGGCCTCCAGGGGGGATACAATGAGCAGTTCTTC. Protein sequence: CASGLQGGYNEQFF.

The gene calls are TRBV5-6 and TRBJ2-7, with 13 bases matching TRBD2. Germline-derived CDR1 and CDR2 are SGHDT and YYEEEE. Trimming removed 0 bases from V and 2 bases from J; junction bases left unmatched: 2. CDR3 length equals 16 residues. As DNA, the CDR3 is TGTGCCAGCAGCTTGGGACTAGCGGGGGGCACCTACGAGCAGTACTTC. Its protein is CASSLGLAGGTYEQYF.

The chain links TRBV7-9 to TRBJ1-2, with 10 bases aligning to TRBD1. The CDR3 has 18 residues. Germline V gene sequence: CDR1 SEHNR, CDR2 FQNEAQ (reference sequence). Unmatched junction bases numbered 18, after V lost 4 bases and J lost 7 bases. CDR3 sequence: CASSYPRGTGVWLGGYTF. CDR3 nucleotides: TGTGCCAGCAGCTACCCGCGCGGGACAGGGGTTTGGTTAGGTGGCTACACCTTC. The full variable domain, in which reference TRBV7-9 and TRBJ1-2 provide the parts outside the CDR3, is DTGVSQNPRHKITKRGQNVTFRCDPISEHNRLYWYRQTLGQGPEFLTYFQNEAQLEKSRLLSDRFSAERPKGSFSTLEIQRTEQGDSAMYLCASSYPRGTGVWLGGYTFGSGTRLTVV.

The V call is TRBV6-1, the J call TRBJ2-1, with 8 bases aligning to TRBD1. There are 15 residues in the CDR3. CDR1 and CDR2 (germline): MNHNS, SASEGT. The trim removed 6 bases at V and 4 bases at J, leaving 8 bases unmatched. The CDR3: CASSHPRDRYNEQFF. The CDR3 DNA reads TGTGCCAGCAGCCACCCCCGGGACAGGTACAATGAGCAGTTCTTC.